Listed below are T cell receptor beta chains from one sample, sequenced in a study of blood T cell repertoires in COVID-19. The repertoire was sequenced with immunoSEQ multiplex PCR; TCRdb's copy has only in-frame clones and lacks some. The table includes 95,000 to 150,000 clones, 70% to 90% detected once. Sequencing used peripheral blood. All receptors derive from a man aged 50 to 59 with acute or convalescent COVID-19. The CDR3 runs from the conserved cysteine through the conserved F or W. D genes are given only for firm matches. The size of a clone is reported for some rows only, either as once, few or many, or as a class for expanded clones.

CDR3 length	V gene	clone size	D gene	J gene	CDR3 protein	CDR3 DNA
14	TRBV6-5	.	.	TRBJ1-3	CASSPLGSGNTIYF	TGTGCCAGCAGCCCACTCGGCTCTGGAAACACCATATATTTT
16	TRBV19	once	TRBD2	TRBJ2-1	CASSMIGREGANEQFF	TGTGCCAGTAGTATGATTGGGCGGGAGGGTGCCAATGAGCAGTTCTTC
18	TRBV24-1	.	TRBD2	TRBJ2-1	CATSGPGLAGNPYNEQFF	TGTGCCACCAGTGGACCCGGACTAGCGGGAAACCCATACAATGAGCAGTTCTTC
14	TRBV5-6	.	TRBD1	TRBJ1-2	CASSWPGQDMVYTF	TGTGCCAGCAGCTGGCCGGGACAGGATATGGTCTACACCTTC
16	TRBV27	.	TRBD2	TRBJ2-2	CASSLISGRATGELFF	TGTGCCAGCAGTTTAATTAGCGGGAGGGCAACCGGGGAGCTGTTTTTT
16	TRBV7-6	.	TRBD2	TRBJ2-3	CASSLGTSGSLDTQYF	TGTGCCAGCAGCTTAGGGACTAGCGGGAGTTTAGATACGCAGTATTTT
20	TRBV10-3	.	.	TRBJ2-2	CAISESSRQYSLLNTGELFF	TGTGCCATCAGTGAGTCCTCTCGACAGTATTCTCTACTCAACACCGGGGAGCTGTTTTTT
16	TRBV2	.	TRBD1	TRBJ2-7	CASSEGQGMKAYEQYF	TGTGCCAGCAGTGAAGGACAGGGTATGAAGGCCTACGAGCAGTACTTC
14	TRBV21-1	.	.	TRBJ2-1	CASSTQRDDNEQFF	TGTGCCAGCAGCACCCAGCGGGACGACAATGAGCAGTTCTTC
15	TRBV6-5	.	TRBD1	TRBJ1-2	CASSYTTGGRRGYTF	TGTGCCAGCAGTTACACTACAGGGGGCCGGCGCGGCTACACCTTC
17	TRBV15	.	TRBD2	TRBJ2-1	CATSRESSGRGYNEQFF	TGTGCCACCAGCAGAGAATCTAGCGGGAGAGGGTACAATGAGCAGTTCTTC
14	TRBV6-5	.	TRBD2	TRBJ2-2	CASRLAGVPGELFF	TGTGCCAGCCGACTAGCGGGAGTACCCGGGGAGCTGTTTTTT
13	TRBV21-1	.	.	TRBJ2-7	CASYRGELYEQYF	TGTGCCAGCTACCGGGGGGAGCTCTACGAGCAGTACTTC
16	TRBV27	many	TRBD1	TRBJ2-1	CASSSHTGTGVNEQFF	TGTGCCAGCAGCTCCCACACCGGGACAGGGGTCAATGAGCAGTTCTTC
13	TRBV15	.	.	TRBJ1-1	CATSRDRGIEAFF	TGTGCCACCAGCAGAGACCGAGGTATTGAAGCTTTCTTT
16	TRBV18	.	.	TRBJ1-5	CASSPPTGPGIQPQHF	TGTGCCAGCTCACCACCCACAGGGCCCGGAATTCAGCCCCAGCATTTT
14	TRBV6-6	.	TRBD1	TRBJ1-1	CASRGQGGSTEAFF	TGTGCCAGCAGAGGACAGGGAGGATCTACTGAAGCTTTCTTT
16	TRBV5-6	few	TRBD1	TRBJ1-6	CASSLRTGPDNSPLHF	TGTGCCAGCAGCTTGCGGACAGGGCCCGATAATTCACCCCTCCACTTT
15	TRBV6-4	.	TRBD2	TRBJ2-2	CASRRGGSDTGELFF	TGTGCCAGCAGGCGGGGGGGATCGGACACCGGGGAGCTGTTTTTT
14	TRBV5-4	.	TRBD2	TRBJ2-1	CASSAGLDYNEQFF	TGTGCCAGCAGCGCGGGACTAGATTACAATGAGCAGTTCTTC
14	TRBV6-6	.	.	TRBJ2-7	CASGVGTGAYEQYF	TGTGCCAGCGGGGTCGGGACTGGGGCCTACGAGCAGTACTTC
15	TRBV19	.	TRBD1	TRBJ1-4	CASSPTGGFFEKLFF	TGTGCCAGTAGTCCGACAGGGGGTTTTTTTGAAAAACTGTTTTTT
16	TRBV30	few	.	TRBJ2-1	CAWRGLGRGGKSEQFF	TGTGCCTGGAGGGGTCTAGGTAGAGGGGGAAAAAGTGAGCAGTTCTTC
15	TRBV29-1	.	.	TRBJ2-3	CSVIEDRLRTDTQYF	TGCAGCGTTATCGAAGACCGACTCCGGACAGATACGCAGTATTTT
15	TRBV6-5	.	.	TRBJ2-1	CASIQSGFSYNEQFF	TGTGCCAGCATTCAATCAGGGTTTTCCTACAATGAGCAGTTCTTC
13	TRBV19	once	.	TRBJ2-7	CASRLETGGEQYF	TGTGCCAGTAGGCTGGAGACAGGTGGGGAGCAGTACTTC
13	TRBV12-3/TRBV12-4	.	.	TRBJ2-3	CASSSSSTDTQYF	TGTGCCAGCAGTTCATCAAGCACAGATACGCAGTATTTT